The T cell receptor beta chain under discussion was sequenced for a study of cytomegalovirus exposure and HLA in healthy donors. Study conclusions and caveats: V- and J-gene trimming in TCR beta was tied to a missense DCLRE1C variant by an analysis performed later. Through in vitro validation, three CMV-associated chains were shown to be specific for CMV antigens. Earlier analysis looked at TCR beta V segments, and most were productive about 87% or about 30% of the time. As immune exposure information, only CMV serostatus was available.

A word on this clone: Its antigen is not identified.

The study ran its PCR with 60 Vbeta and 13 Jbeta primers. Method: immunoSEQ multiplex PCR; TCRdb's copy keeps in-frame clones and lacks some. This repertoire shows 150,000 to 200,000 clones, under 70% found once; its top ten account for less than 11%. The CDR3 loop spans 13 amino acids. Germline V gene sequence: CDR1 SQVTM, CDR2 ANQGSEA. The chain employs TRBV29-1 and TRBJ2-5; TRBD1 might be the D (6 bases). The tail of the sequence fits TRBJ2-7 better, so the J call may be wrong. This TCR came from a man younger than 40 in good health and CMV-seropositive. The sequencing sample was made of PBMCs. CDR3 region: CSVSTTGPYEQYF. In DNA form, the CDR3 reads TGCAGCGTTTCCACGACAGGACCCTACGAGCAGTACTTC.